The 30 T cell receptor beta chains given below trace back to one sample, sequenced in a study of cytomegalovirus exposure and HLA in healthy donors. Sequencing used immunoSEQ multiplex PCR; TCRdb keeps in-frame clones, though not all of them. Among more than 200,000 clones listed, about 90% were seen once. Sequencing was performed on PBMCs. These receptors all stem from a man younger than 35 in good health and CMV-seropositive.

The genes are TRBV5-6 and TRBJ2-7; D is ambiguous. The CDR3 length is 16 residues. V lost 2 bases and J lost 2, with 17 bases in between. Germline CDR1 SGHDT, CDR2 YYEEEE. CDR3 coding DNA: TGTGCCAGCAGCTTACAAGGCCAGGCTGACCCCTACGAGCAGTACTTC. Translated: CASSLQGQADPYEQYF.

This chain joins TRBV9 and TRBJ1-2, with D maybe TRBD1 (5 bases). Germline V gene sequence: CDR1 SGDLS, CDR2 YYNGEE. The V end was cut by 0 bases, the J end by 4 bases, with 13 bases between. The CDR3 is 15 residues long. This CDR3 is CASSVGGSPGYGYTF. CDR3 DNA: TGTGCCAGCAGCGTAGGGGGCAGCCCTGGCTATGGCTACACCTTC.

V usage is TRBV27 and J usage is TRBJ2-1; D gene uncertain. Germline CDR1 MNHEY, CDR2 SMNVEV (reference sequence). The ends were cut back, 5 bases at V and 0 bases at J, with 11 bases in the middle. This CDR3 comprises 15 residues. The CDR3 DNA is TGTGCCAGCAGTCTCCGGGCGTACTCCTACAATGAGCAGTTCTTC. It yields the protein CASSLRAYSYNEQFF.

This clone showed up just a few times. V usage is TRBV19 and J usage is TRBJ1-2; D may be TRBD1 (5 bases). This CDR3 has 17 residues. Trimming stripped 3 bases from V and 4 bases from J, with 21 bases between. Per the germline V gene, CDR1 is LNHDA and CDR2 is SQIVND (reference sequence). CDR3 amino acids: CASSMSRDRSIFYGYTF. The CDR3 nucleotides are TGTGCCAGTAGTATGAGCAGGGATCGAAGTATATTCTATGGCTACACCTTC.

This clone was found once. The genes are TRBV4-2 and TRBJ2-3, with 7 bases lining up with TRBD2. V lost 1 base to trimming and J lost 4 bases; unmatched junction nucleotides: 11. This CDR3 spans 17 amino acids. The V gene's germline CDR1 is LGHNA and CDR2 YNFKEQ. The CDR3 region is CASSQVERGSPPDTQYF. The CDR3 coding sequence is TGTGCCAGCAGCCAAGTTGAGCGCGGGAGCCCTCCAGATACGCAGTATTTT.

The rearrangement links TRBV6-5 to TRBJ2-7; D ambiguous. This CDR3 has 12 amino acids. The germline gives CDR1 MNHEY, CDR2 SVGAGI. V was clipped by 6 bases and J by 3 bases, with 9 bases between them. This CDR3 reads CASSRPGYEQYF. The DNA of the CDR3 is TGTGCCAGCAGCCGGCCAGGCTACGAGCAGTACTTC.

The chain carries TRBV4-3 and TRBJ2-3, with 8 bases lining up with TRBD2. This CDR3 contains 17 residues. J gave up 1 base and V 0 bases, and 6 bases lay outside the gene matches. Germline lookup yields CDR1 LGHNA and CDR2 YSLEER. Here the CDR3 DNA reads TGCGCCAGCAGCCAAGATGAGAGCGGGAGCGGCACAGATACGCAGTATTTT. Encoded protein: CASSQDESGSGTDTQYF.

The V call is TRBV9, the J call TRBJ2-1, with TRBD2 identical over 13 bases. The germline V gene encodes CDR1 SGDLS and CDR2 YYNGEE. The CDR3 has 16 residues. With 2 bases clipped from V and 10 bases from J, the junction kept 9 bases outside the gene matches. In nucleotides, the CDR3 is TGTGCCAGCAGCGTTACTAGCGGGAGGGTCCCCATAGAGCAGTTCTTC. Protein product: CASSVTSGRVPIEQFF.

V and J are TRBV9 and TRBJ1-4; a possible D gene is TRBD1 (5 bases). The germline V gene has CDR1 SGDLS and CDR2 YYNGEE. CDR3 size: 15 residues. Trimming took off 4 bases at V and 7 bases at J, with 17 bases between the two ends. DNA for the CDR3: TGTGCCAGCAGCCCGGGGCACGGGAATAGTGAAAAACTGTTTTTT. This translates into CASSPGHGNSEKLFF.

J is TRBJ1-2 and V is TRBV29-1; D possibly corresponds to TRBD1 (5 bases). Trimming took 3 bases from V and 8 from J, leaving 13 bases between them. Germline CDR1 SQVTM, CDR2 ANQGSEA. The CDR3 loop spans 12 amino acids. The DNA of the CDR3 is TGCAGCGTTGAGCACCAGGGAGAAGGCTACACCTTC. Amino acid sequence: CSVEHQGEGYTF.

This rearrangement joins TRBV5-4 to TRBJ2-3, with 9 bases identical to TRBD2. The V and J ends lost 9 bases and 7 bases, in that order; junction bases with no gene match: 9. CDR1 is SGHNT, CDR2 YYREEE, per germline (reference sequence). The CDR3 runs to 13 residues. The CDR3 bases are TGTGCCACCGGGAAGCGGGAGGCAAATACGCAGTATTTT. Translation: CATGKREANTQYF.

The chain has TRBV27 and TRBJ2-7; D remains unclear. This CDR3 has 15 residues. The germline V and J ends were trimmed by 0 bases and 0 bases, with 9 bases remaining between them. Germline values: CDR1 MNHEY, CDR2 SMNVEV (reference sequence). DNA of the CDR3: TGTGCCAGCAGTTTATCAGGCGCCCGCTCCTACGAGCAGTACTTC. It encodes CASSLSGARSYEQYF.

This clone was detected only once. The rearrangement links TRBV7-2 to TRBJ2-7, with 8 nucleotides matching TRBD2. J was trimmed by 1 base and V by 2 bases; bases with no gene match: 10. The CDR3 extends over 17 amino acids. Germline lookup yields CDR1 SGHTA and CDR2 FQGNSA. The CDR3 DNA sequence: TGTGCCAGCAGCTTACGGTTAGGAGCGGGAGCTTCCTACGAGCAGTACTTC. Protein product: CASSLRLGAGASYEQYF.

J is TRBJ2-7 and V is TRBV5-8; D is uncertain. The germline V gene encodes CDR1 SGHTS and CDR2 YDEGEE. This CDR3 contains 13 residues. Trimming took off 5 bases at V and 2 bases at J, with 11 bases between the two ends. CDR3 DNA sequence: TGTGCCAGCAGTCCTGGTTGGGCCTACGAGCAGTACTTC. This translates into CASSPGWAYEQYF.

The chain joins TRBV30 to TRBJ2-7; 8 bases fit TRBD1. CDR3 length: 11 amino acids. Germline CDR1 GTSNPN, CDR2 SVGIG (reference sequence). The CDR3 nucleotides are TGTGCATCGGGACAGGCCTACGAGCAGTACTTC. Encoded protein: CASGQAYEQYF.

The rearrangement links TRBV2 to TRBJ2-1, with TRBD2 identical over 9 bases. This CDR3 spans 15 amino acids. From germline, CDR1 is SNHLY and CDR2 FYNNEI. Unmatched junction bases numbered 6, after V lost 4 bases and J lost 5 bases. The CDR3 DNA reads TGTGCCAGCAGTGGGCTAGCGGGACCTAACAATGAGCAGTTCTTC. It yields the protein CASSGLAGPNNEQFF.

The chain has TRBV11-2 and TRBJ1-5, with a possible D match to TRBD1 (5 bases). Deletions cut 1 base from V and 11 bases from J, with 9 bases between. This CDR3 region has 12 residues. Germline lookup yields CDR1 SGHAT and CDR2 FQNNGV. CDR3 DNA: TGTGCCAGCAGCTTAGTCGGAGGGGCCCAGCATTTT. Translated: CASSLVGGAQHF.

This chain links TRBV12-5 with TRBJ2-4; D may be TRBD1 (8 bases). The CDR3 is 15 amino acids. Per the germline V gene, CDR1 is LGHNT and CDR2 is FRNRAP. The V gene lost 1 base and the J gene lost 7 bases, with 14 bases spanning the gap. For the CDR3, the DNA is TGTGCTAGTGGTTTGGGGACAGGGAGGGAGAACATTCAGTACTTC. Protein: CASGLGTGRENIQYF.

This clone has only one observation. The chain uses TRBV5-1 and TRBJ1-1; D ambiguous. V was pared by 0 bases and J by 10 bases, with 10 bases between. Germline V gene sequence: CDR1 SGHRS, CDR2 YFSETQ. The CDR3 has 12 residues. This CDR3 reads CASSLDRAGAFF. For the CDR3, the DNA is TGCGCCAGCAGCTTGGACCGCGCCGGAGCTTTCTTT.

This chain uses TRBV11-2 with TRBJ2-7, with D tentatively TRBD1 (5 bases). Germline CDR1 reads SGHAT; CDR2 reads FQNNGV. V lost 2 bases, J lost 5 bases, and 13 bases lay in between. The CDR3 has 14 residues. The CDR3 DNA follows: TGTGCCAGCAGCTTATTCCAGGGTTCGGACGAGCAGTACTTC. Translated, it gives CASSLFQGSDEQYF. The full variable domain, rest sourced from reference TRBV11-2 and TRBJ2-7, is EAGVAQSPRYKIIEKRQSVAFWCNPISGHATLYWYQQILGQGPKLLIQFQNNGVVDDSQLPKDRFSAERLKGVDSTLKIQPAKLEDSAVYLCASSLFQGSDEQYFGPGTRLTVT.

With respect to this clone: Other DNA sequences in the sample encode the same CDR3. The J gene is TRBJ1-1, the V gene TRBV27, with a tentative D call TRBD1 (5 bases). Trimming left V 2 bases short and J 1 base short, with 8 bases between. The CDR3 length is 14 residues. Germline assignment: CDR1 MNHEY and CDR2 SMNVEV (reference sequence). The CDR3 DNA sequence: TGTGCCAGCAGTTTAGGCGGGGGGAACACTGAAGCTTTCTTT. Translated: CASSLGGGNTEAFF.

The chain links TRBV19 to TRBJ2-7, with TRBD2 matching over 9 bases. CDR1 is LNHDA and CDR2 is SQIVND in the germline V gene (reference sequence). The CDR3 consists of 15 residues. V lost 1 base and J lost 3; bases outside the gene matches: 4. The CDR3 nucleotides are TGTGCCAGTAGTATAGGCGGTAGCGGGGGCTACGAGCAGTACTTC. Its translation: CASSIGGSGGYEQYF.

The chain is built from TRBV5-4 and TRBJ2-5, with 9 bases aligning to TRBD1. The germline gives CDR1 SGHNT, CDR2 YYREEE (reference sequence). This CDR3 comprises 17 residues. Trimming at V came to 0 bases and at J to 5 bases, leaving 11 bases not matched to a gene. The CDR3 nucleotides read TGTGCCAGCAGCTTGGTAGAGGGGACAGGGATCGGGGAGACCCAGTACTTC. Its protein product is CASSLVEGTGIGETQYF.

This chain joins TRBV11-1 and TRBJ2-7; D is possibly TRBD2 (6 bases). The germline V and J ends were trimmed by 5 bases and 7 bases, with 12 bases remaining between them. This CDR3 is built from 12 residues. The germline CDR1 and CDR2 sequences are SGHAT and FQDESV (reference sequence). Here the CDR3 DNA reads TGTGCCAGCAGCGGGGACTCTTTAGAGCAGTACTTC. This translates into CASSGDSLEQYF.

The chain joins TRBV7-9 to TRBJ2-2, with 9 bases that match TRBD1. CDR3 length equals 14 residues. V was clipped by 6 bases and J by 6 bases; unmatched bases: 5. The germline CDR1 and CDR2 sequences are SEHNR and FQNEAQ (reference sequence). The CDR3 nucleotides read TGTGCCAGCAGTAGGACAGGGGCGTCCGGGGAGCTGTTTTTT. This gives the protein CASSRTGASGELFF.

Written as DNA, the CDR3 is TGTGCCAGCAGCGTACTAGCGGGAGTATACGAGCAGTACTTC. It encodes CASSVLAGVYEQYF. The V call is TRBV11-2, the J call TRBJ2-7; TRBD2 matches 11 bases. The V segment lost 5 bases and the J segment 4 bases; nucleotides outside the gene matches: 4. CDR3 length: 14 amino acids. Germline values: CDR1 SGHAT, CDR2 FQNNGV.

V gene TRBV6-5 combines with J gene TRBJ1-4; D is unclear. Trimming cost V 6 bases and J 0 bases, with 8 bases left between them. This CDR3 has 14 amino acids. Germline V lookup: CDR1 MNHEY, CDR2 SVGAGI. In DNA form, the CDR3 reads TGTGCCAGCAGCCTCCGAGCAACTAATGAAAAACTGTTTTTT. This codes for CASSLRATNEKLFF.

This chain uses TRBV4-1 with TRBJ1-2; possibly TRBD1 for D (5 bases). The germline CDR1 and CDR2 sequences are MGHRA and YSYEKL. V was trimmed by 3 bases and J by 7 bases, leaving 15 bases between them. CDR3 length: 14 amino acids. The CDR3 DNA follows: TGCGCCAGCAGCCACCAAACAGGTTCTGGTGGCTACACCTTC. This sequence encodes CASSHQTGSGGYTF.

The V and J genes are TRBV14 and TRBJ1-1; 7 bases are shared with TRBD1. CDR1 is SGHDN and CDR2 is FVKESK in the germline V gene. The CDR3 contains 14 residues. V lost 5 bases to trimming and J lost 2 bases; unmatched junction nucleotides: 5. CDR3 sequence (DNA): TGTGCCAGCAGCGTCTACAGGGGTAACACTGAAGCTTTCTTT. Encoded protein: CASSVYRGNTEAFF.

This rearrangement joins TRBV11-1 to TRBJ2-7; the D is unclear. This CDR3 comprises 13 residues. The V end lost 7 bases, the J end lost 6 bases, and 16 bases lay between the germline ends. The V gene's germline CDR1 is SGHAT and CDR2 FQDESV (reference sequence). CDR3 loop: CASTSLPVGEQYF. Here the CDR3 DNA reads TGTGCCAGCACCTCCCTACCCGTTGGCGAGCAGTACTTC. Combining the CDR3 with reference TRBV11-1 and TRBJ2-7 gives the whole variable domain EAEVAQSPRYKITEKSQAVAFWCDPISGHATLYWYRQILGQGPELLVQFQDESVVDDSQLPKDRFSAERLKGVDSTLKIQPAELGDSAMYLCASTSLPVGEQYFGPGTRLTVT.